The 5 T cell receptor beta chains below come from one sample, sequenced in a study of T cells in women clearing cervical HPV infection. The repertoire was sequenced with immunoSEQ multiplex PCR; TCRdb's copy has only in-frame clones and lacks some. This sample carries approximately 41,000 clones, with about 8% going to the ten biggest clones. Material for sequencing was blood buffy coat. The receptors here all came from a woman between 18 and 70 years old with a cervical HPV16 infection that either progressed to CIN3+ or cleared (not recorded which).

As for this clone: The CDR3 end lies 3 residues beyond the end of the read and is filled in from the germline J gene. This chain links TRBV18 with TRBJ2-2; 7 nucleotides align to TRBD1. Germline CDR1 reads KGHSH; CDR2 reads LQKENI. The CDR3 extends over 15 amino acids. Trimming at V came to 2 bases and at J to 6 bases, leaving 6 bases not matched to a gene. The sequenced CDR3 bases are TGTGCCAGCTCACCAACAGGGGTCCGGGCCGGGGAG. Translating it yields CASSPTGVRAGE. The whole CDR3 is CASSPTGVRAGELFF.

On this clone itself: The missing CDR3 end, 3 residues past where the read stops, is filled in from the germline J gene. The chain has TRBV2 and TRBJ1-3; no reliable D call. V dropped 1 base and J dropped 0 bases, with 7 bases sitting between them. This CDR3 has 15 amino acids. Germline V gene lookup returns CDR1 SNHLY and CDR2 FYNNEI. CDR3 amino acids: CASSEGLFSGNTIYF. CDR3 DNA, as far as it was read: TGTGCCAGCAGTGAAGGACTCTTCTCTGGAAACACC.

Incomplete CDR3 DNA: TGTGCCAGCAGCCAAGATGGGACTAGCGGGGGCCCATATACG. Its translation is CASSQDGTSGGPYT. The complete CDR3 sequence is CASSQDGTSGGPYTQYF. The chain uses TRBV14 and TRBJ2-3, with 14 bases lining up with TRBD2. With the read ending 3 residues before the CDR3 end, the germline J gene is used to fill in that end. Trimming cost V 0 bases and J 7 bases; bases outside gene matches: 6. Germline lookup yields CDR1 SGHDN and CDR2 FVKESK. This CDR3 is built from 17 residues. Looking up the rest from reference TRBV14 and TRBJ2-3 gives the full variable domain: EAGVTQFPSHSVIEKGQTVTLRCDPISGHDNLYWYRRVMGKEIKFLLHFVKESKQDESGMPNNRFLAERTGGTYSTLKVQPAELEDSGVYFCASSQDGTSGGPYTQYFGPGTRLTVL.

Turning to this clone: The CDR3 is cut off 3 residues early in the read; its end comes from the germline J gene. This chain uses TRBV18 with TRBJ1-2, with 9 bases that match TRBD1. The CDR3 has 14 residues. Germline CDR1 reads KGHSH; CDR2 reads LQKENI. J gave up 2 bases and V 7 bases, and 5 bases lay outside the gene matches. CDR3 DNA, as far as it was read: TGTGCCAGCTTCTCCGGGACAGGGAACTATGGC. It translates to CASFSGTGNYG. The whole CDR3 sequence is CASFSGTGNYGYTF.

This CDR3 reads CASSMTGLKSSGANVLTF. The DNA read from the CDR3 is TGTGCCAGTAGTATGACAGGGCTGAAGAGCTCTGGGGCCAACGTC. This chain uses TRBV19 with TRBJ2-6, with TRBD1 matching over 7 bases. The CDR3 is cut off 3 residues early in the read; its end comes from the germline J gene. V shed 3 bases and J 0 bases; nucleotides not matched to a gene: 8. Looked up from germline, CDR1 is LNHDA and CDR2 is SQIVND (reference sequence). The CDR3 totals 18 residues.